Sequencing of this TCR beta chain was carried out in a study of blood T cell repertoires in COVID-19. About the study: Sites across the United States, Italy and Spain contributed samples from acute and convalescent COVID-19. Sources were T cells, B-cell-depleted T cells, or PBMCs; the material itself was cDNA or gDNA.

Cohorts were based on clinical histories the participants reported. Original processing notes: Nucleated cell number was recorded as an estimate derived from reference gene primer amplification. The table came from immunoSEQ multiplex PCR; TCRdb's copy has only in-frame clones and leaves some out. Clone size and V and J calls were adopted from that table, with D and trimming inferred from the DNA. The profile shows approximately 400,000 clones, approximately 91% of them singletons. The material sequenced was PBMCs or T cells enriched from blood (not recorded which). This receptor was taken from a middle-aged woman who had been exposed to COVID-19.

The CDR3 here is CASSHRDSYGYTF. For the CDR3, the DNA is TGTGCCAGCAGTCACAGGGATAGCTATGGCTACACCTTC. The rearrangement links TRBV12-3 or TRBV12-4 to TRBJ1-2; a weak D match, TRBD1 (6 bases). The CDR3 runs to 13 residues. The germline V and J ends were trimmed by 5 bases and 4 bases, with 11 bases remaining between them.